This T cell receptor beta chain was profiled in a study of shared clonotypes between healthy human individuals. Study summary: The cohort had a couple of women and a few men, ages 18 to 49. General observations from the study: Shared clonotypes across all four donors exceeded non-shared ones in generation probability. Limited genetic and exposure-history diversity came from having few donors.

CD45RO-negative cells were positively selected for CCR7, leaving out terminally differentiated effector memory CD45RA+ cells. CDR1 and CDR2 (germline): LNHDA, SQIVND (reference sequence). CDR3 length: 18 residues. Trimming shortened V by 5 bases and J by 0 bases, and 20 bases separated the two germline ends. Turning to this clone: Its antigen remains unknown.

Clones were read by immunoSEQ multiplex PCR, and TCRdb kept only the in-frame ones, dropping some. The repertoire holds about 650,000 clones, with about 95% as singletons. This sequence originates from a woman aged 25 to 39 in good health. The V call is TRBV19, the J call TRBJ1-3; unclear D gene. Sample: naive CD8+ T cells sorted from blood. CDR3 DNA: TGTGCCAGTAGTGCCCATGGAACAGTCCCCAGCTCTGGAAACACCATATATTTT. This gives the protein CASSAHGTVPSSGNTIYF.